This section outlines one T cell receptor (beta chain) sequence together with its context. Sequenced by immunoSEQ multiplex PCR; TCRdb stores in-frame clones only, minus some. The data show about 400,000 clones, about 90% seen once. These data come from a study of blood T cell repertoires in COVID-19. The germline V gene encodes CDR1 SEHNR and CDR2 FQNEAQ (reference sequence). This CDR3 is 14 amino acids long. V lost 5 bases and J lost 2; bases outside the gene matches: 4. This receptor was identified in a woman in her thirties who had recovered from COVID-19. The sequencing input was PBMCs or T cells enriched from blood (not recorded which). The chain uses TRBV7-9 and TRBJ2-7; 9 bases are shared with TRBD1. The CDR3 DNA sequence: TGTGCCAGCAGCCGGACAGGGGCCCCCTACGAGCAGTACTTC. This sequence encodes CASSRTGAPYEQYF.